This T cell receptor (beta chain) was recovered during a study of blood T cells in healthy people across ages. Primed by a sample-barcoded 5' primer and a J-beta primer mix, a second PCR proceeded for roughly 6 to 12 cycles. Sequencing of every sample gave 2.5 million or more CDR3-containing paired-end reads. TCRdb reprocessed the 5' RACE reads with MiXCR, giving one entry per CDR3 protein. The sample holds 550,000 to 650,000 distinct CDR3 sequences, about 28% seen once. At least ten counts were recorded for this clonotype. Germline CDR1 is SGDLS and CDR2 is YYNGEE. This CDR3 comprises 15 residues. V shed 0 bases, J shed 2 bases, and the junction held 5 bases outside the gene matches.

This chain uses TRBV9 with TRBJ2-7, with 7 bases fitting TRBD1. The sample comprised blood. The sequence was obtained from a woman older than 75 in good health. The CDR3, as DNA: TGTGCCAGCAGCGTAGGTGGGGACAGCACCTACGAGCAGTACTTC. Residues: CASSVGGDSTYEQYF.